The next 31 T cell receptor beta chains were all read from a single sample in a study of T cell repertoires in cytomegalovirus infection. TCRdb re-derived calls from the reads in MiXCR, one entry per CDR3 protein. This table has hundreds of thousands of distinct CDR3 sequences, roughly 30% appearing once. These TCRs' antigens remain unknown. This specimen was cultured CD8+ T cells from PBMCs, taken from culture after CMV antigen stimulation. The receptors here all came from a human donor in good health (CMV status not recorded). Some clones in this sample may be carry-over from other donors' samples.

This chain uses TRBV7-8 with TRBJ1-1; maybe TRBD1 (5 bases). The CDR3 has 11 amino acids. Germline V gives CDR1 SGHVS, CDR2 FQNEAQ. Trimming stripped 4 bases from V and 9 bases from J, with 9 bases between. The CDR3 protein is CASSSGSQAFF. Here the CDR3 DNA reads TGTGCCAGCAGCTCAGGGAGTCAAGCTTTCTTT.

The rearrangement uses TRBV12-5 and TRBJ2-2; no reliable D call. The CDR3 length is 15 residues. CDR1 and CDR2 from the germline V gene are LGHNT and FRNRAP. V was cut by 1 base and J by 0 bases, with 6 bases left in between. CDR3 nucleotides: TGTGCTAGTGGTTTGGACAGCGCGAACACCGGGGAGCTGTTTTTT. Translating gives CASGLDSANTGELFF.

This clonotype was seen only a few times. Here the CDR3 reads CASSLTFRATEAFF. In DNA, the CDR3 is TGTGCCAGCAGTTTAACTTTCCGAGCCACTGAAGCTTTCTTT. V usage is TRBV12-3 or TRBV12-4 and J usage is TRBJ1-1; D uncertain. The CDR3 extends over 14 amino acids. Trimming took off 2 bases at V and 4 bases at J, with 11 bases between the two ends.

The genes are TRBV20-1 and TRBJ2-1; 8 bases match TRBD2. V dropped 0 bases and J dropped 3; count of bases not matched to a gene: 16. The CDR3 is made up of 19 amino acids. Looked up from germline, CDR1 is DFQATT and CDR2 is SNEGSKA (reference sequence). Here the CDR3 DNA reads TGCAGTGCTAGAGATCAGGTTGAGCGGGGGCGAGGGGACTACAATGAGCAGTTCTTC. It is translated as CSARDQVERGRGDYNEQFF.

The J gene is TRBJ1-1, the V gene TRBV27; D may be TRBD1 (5 bases). CDR3 length equals 15 residues. Between the trimmed V and J ends, which lost 3 bases and 0 bases, there was a span of 11 bases. Germline V gene sequence: CDR1 MNHEY, CDR2 SMNVEV (reference sequence). Here the CDR3 reads CASSFFRGLNTEAFF. CDR3 bases: TGTGCCAGCAGTTTTTTTCGGGGGTTGAACACTGAAGCTTTCTTT.

This clonotype was observed a few times. The chain has TRBV6-2 or TRBV6-3 and TRBJ2-5; maybe TRBD1 (6 bases). CDR1 and CDR2 (germline): MNHEY, SVGEGT. The CDR3 runs to 15 residues. The V end was cut by 2 bases, the J end by 4 bases, with 14 bases between. Here the CDR3 DNA reads TGTGCCAGCAGTTACCTGACAGGAAGGGCAGAGACCCAGTACTTC. This translates into CASSYLTGRAETQYF.

CDR3 sequence: CASSVYLGGNTEAFF. CDR3 in DNA: TGTGCCAGCAGCGTATACCTAGGGGGGAACACTGAAGCTTTCTTT. The V call is TRBV28, the J call TRBJ1-1, with D possibly TRBD1 on 6 matching bases. V was pared by 6 bases and J by 1 base, with 15 bases between. The CDR3 runs to 15 residues. CDR1 MDHEN and CDR2 SYDVKM come from the germline V gene.

This clonotype has a handful of counts. The J gene is TRBJ2-2, the V gene TRBV12-3 or TRBV12-4, with a possible D match to TRBD1 (5 bases). This CDR3 comprises 13 residues. Trimming pared 6 bases from V and 8 bases from J, leaving 13 bases between. This CDR3 reads CASSLRASGELFF. In DNA, the CDR3 is TGTGCCAGCAGCCTCAGGGCCTCGGGGGAGCTGTTTTTT.

This clonotype was detected only a few times. The V call is TRBV7-6, the J call TRBJ2-5; a weak D match, TRBD1 (5 bases). The CDR3 extends over 15 amino acids. V gave up 6 bases and J gave up 4 bases, with 18 bases separating them. Germline values: CDR1 SGHVS, CDR2 FNYEAQ. CDR3 amino acids: CASRARVSFLETQYF. The CDR3, as DNA: TGTGCCAGCAGGGCCAGGGTCAGTTTTCTAGAGACCCAGTACTTC.

The chain combines TRBV6-8 with TRBJ2-6, with D possibly called TRBD1 or TRBD2 (5 bases each). In germline, CDR1 is MNHGY, CDR2 SAAAGT. CDR3 size: 18 residues. Deletions cut 7 bases from V and 0 bases from J, with 19 bases between. CDR3 coding DNA: TGTGCCAGCACTTCCTATGACTGGGGGACCTCTGGGGCCAACGTCCTGACTTTC. This sequence encodes CASTSYDWGTSGANVLTF.

CDR3 nucleotide sequence: TGTGCCAGCAGTTTATCGCGGGGGCACGGGCTCTCTAACTATGGCTACACCTTC. This codes for CASSLSRGHGLSNYGYTF. This chain uses TRBV27 with TRBJ1-2; the D gene is possibly TRBD1 (6 bases). V lost 0 bases and J 0 bases, leaving 17 bases between the germline ends. This CDR3 contains 18 residues. Germline V CDR1 and CDR2: MNHEY, SMNVEV (reference sequence).

The chain recombines TRBV6-2 or TRBV6-3 with TRBJ2-1; 7 bases agree with TRBD1. Losses at the gene ends were 4 bases for V and 0 bases for J; bases not matched to a gene: 6. This CDR3 comprises 16 residues. Germline CDR1 is MNHEY and CDR2 is SVGEGT. The CDR3 protein is CASSSLTGSSYNEQFF. CDR3 nucleotides: TGTGCCAGCAGTTCCTTGACAGGGAGCTCCTACAATGAGCAGTTCTTC.

The J gene is TRBJ1-1, the V gene TRBV27; D not certain. CDR1 is MNHEY, CDR2 SMNVEV, per germline (reference sequence). Trimming cost V 2 bases and J 2 bases, with 12 bases left between them. CDR3 length: 15 amino acids. CDR3 DNA: TGTGCCAGCAGTTTAGTCAATACGGGTAACACTGAAGCTTTCTTT. It translates to CASSLVNTGNTEAFF.

The chain is built from TRBV20-1 and TRBJ1-6, with D maybe TRBD1 (6 bases). Per the germline V gene, CDR1 is DFQATT and CDR2 is SNEGSKA (reference sequence). The germline V and J ends were trimmed by 2 bases and 9 bases, with 20 bases remaining between them. The CDR3 has 16 residues. The CDR3 DNA follows: TGCAGTGCTAGACCCCGGTTAGGGGGAGAGAGTTCACCCCTCCACTTT. Its protein product is CSARPRLGGESSPLHF.

The V gene is TRBV6-2 or TRBV6-3, the J gene TRBJ2-7, with 7 bases aligning to TRBD1. Trimming removed 0 bases from V and 3 bases from J; junction bases left unmatched: 2. Germline CDR1 is MNHEY and CDR2 is SVGEGT. The CDR3 has 14 residues. The CDR3 here is CASSYSAGGYEQYF. The CDR3 DNA reads TGTGCCAGCAGTTACTCTGCAGGGGGCTACGAGCAGTACTTC.

This sequence joins TRBV12-3 or TRBV12-4 and TRBJ1-4, with D tentatively TRBD1 (6 bases). Trimming took off 6 bases at V and 8 bases at J, with 16 bases between the two ends. The CDR3 length is 14 residues. Here the CDR3 DNA reads TGTGCCAGCAGCCCAGGGGCGATGGAGGAAAAACTGTTTTTT. Protein: CASSPGAMEEKLFF.

This clonotype was seen a few times. This chain links TRBV7-2 with TRBJ1-1; no firm D call. Per germline, CDR1 SGHTA and CDR2 FQGNSA. The germline V and J ends were trimmed by 1 base and 0 bases, with 6 bases remaining between them. The CDR3 has 14 residues. The CDR3 nucleotides read TGTGCCAGCAGCTTAGACGCGATGAACACTGAAGCTTTCTTT. Amino acid sequence: CASSLDAMNTEAFF.

The chain couples TRBV2 to TRBJ1-4; weak D call: TRBD1 (5 bases). Trimming left V 10 bases short and J 11 bases short, with 23 bases between. The V gene's germline CDR1 is SNHLY and CDR2 FYNNEI. The CDR3 sequence is 14 residues long. CDR3 coding DNA: TGTGCCATGCTGGCGGGGGACTCAATCGGGAAACTGTTTTTT. Protein sequence: CAMLAGDSIGKLFF. Full variable domain (remainder filled in from reference TRBV2 and TRBJ1-4): EPEVTQTPSHQVTQMGQEVILRCVPISNHLYFYWYRQILGQKVEFLVSFYNNEISEKSEIFDDQFSVERPDGSNFTLKIRSTKLEDSAMYFCAMLAGDSIGKLFFGSGTQLSVL.

This clonotype was counted a few times. The V and J genes are TRBV6-6 and TRBJ2-1; 10 bases fit TRBD1. Per germline, CDR1 MNHNY and CDR2 SVGAGI (reference sequence). The CDR3 runs 14 residues. After removal of 10 bases from V and 6 bases from J, the junction contained 9 bases not matched to a gene. CDR3 loop: CATRETGGLNEQFF. Here the CDR3 DNA reads TGTGCCACCAGGGAGACAGGGGGCCTCAATGAGCAGTTCTTC.

This clonotype has just a few counts. The CDR3 nucleotides read TGTGCCAGCAGTGAAAAGGTCACGGGGCCAAATTCACCCCTCCACTTT. Protein: CASSEKVTGPNSPLHF. The rearrangement joins TRBV6-1 to TRBJ1-6; possible D gene TRBD1, 5 bases. CDR1 is MNHNS and CDR2 is SASEGT in the germline V gene. The CDR3 contains 16 residues. V lost 2 bases and J 7 bases, leaving 15 bases between the germline ends.

The chain uses TRBV7-6 and TRBJ2-7; D might be TRBD2 (6 bases). Germline-derived CDR1 and CDR2 are SGHVS and FNYEAQ. This CDR3 contains 16 residues. Trimming removed 2 bases from V and 2 bases from J, with 16 bases in between. The CDR3 coding sequence is TGTGCCAGCAGCTTAACCTACGGGACTGCCACCTACGAGCAGTACTTC. This gives the protein CASSLTYGTATYEQYF.

This clonotype was seen repeatedly, ten times or more. This chain connects TRBV7-2 to TRBJ1-1; tentatively, D is TRBD1 (6 bases). The germline CDR1 and CDR2 sequences are SGHTA and FQGNSA. Between the trimmed V and J ends, which lost 5 bases and 4 bases, there was a span of 11 bases. CDR3 length equals 13 residues. The CDR3 DNA sequence: TGTGCCAGCAGCCCCGGACAGCTCACTGAAGCTTTCTTT. Residues: CASSPGQLTEAFF.

This clonotype was seen many times. The chain is built from TRBV12-3 or TRBV12-4 and TRBJ1-1, with D possibly matching TRBD1 (6 bases). This CDR3 comprises 18 residues. Trimming left V 4 bases short and J 0 bases short, with 21 bases between. CDR3: CASSWGPPRPTLNTEAFF. The CDR3 region has the DNA TGTGCCAGCAGTTGGGGGCCCCCCAGGCCTACCCTGAACACTGAAGCTTTCTTT.

This clonotype turned up a few times. The rearrangement uses TRBV6-6 and TRBJ2-2; 7 bases map to TRBD1. Trimming took 6 bases from V and 4 from J; bases not matched to a gene: 8. This CDR3 spans 15 amino acids. CDR1 is MNHNY and CDR2 is SVGAGI in the germline V gene (reference sequence). The CDR3 DNA reads as TGTGCCAGCAGCGACATCGACAGGGCCACCGGGGAGCTGTTTTTT. Amino acids: CASSDIDRATGELFF.

This rearrangement joins TRBV15 to TRBJ1-5, with D perhaps TRBD1 (5 bases). The CDR3 contains 15 residues. Trimming pared 4 bases from V and 7 bases from J, leaving 17 bases between. Germline CDR1 and CDR2: LNHNV and YYDKDF (reference sequence). CDR3 protein: CATSMFQGSGQPQHF. The CDR3 DNA follows: TGTGCCACCAGCATGTTCCAGGGCTCTGGACAGCCCCAGCATTTT.

The V and J genes are TRBV6-5 and TRBJ2-5; 7 positions match TRBD1. This CDR3 has 14 amino acids. The junction had 5 bases not matched to a gene; V was cut back by 6 bases and J by 1 base. Looked up from germline, CDR1 is MNHEY and CDR2 is SVGAGI. CDR3 coding DNA: TGTGCCAGCAGGGAATACAGGGGCCAAGAGACCCAGTACTTC. It translates to CASREYRGQETQYF.

The chain uses TRBV5-6 and TRBJ2-7; 12 bases are shared with TRBD1. The junction had 13 bases not matched to a gene; V was cut back by 3 bases and J by 0 bases. CDR1 is SGHDT and CDR2 is YYEEEE in the germline V gene. The CDR3 consists of 19 residues. The CDR3 reads CASSSLTGQGAASSYEQYF. In DNA, the CDR3 is TGTGCCAGCAGCTCCTTAACGGGACAGGGGGCGGCGAGCTCCTACGAGCAGTACTTC.

This clonotype was detected many times. The CDR3 coding sequence is TGCGCCAGCAGCCAGACCGGGAGCAATCAGCCCCAGCATTTT. It translates to CASSQTGSNQPQHF. V is TRBV4-1 and J is TRBJ1-5; D remains ambiguous. Germline loops: CDR1 MGHRA, CDR2 YSYEKL. Trimming pared 3 bases from V and 1 base from J, leaving 7 bases between. The CDR3 totals 14 residues.

Remarks on this clonotype: This could be a read error, since a much larger clone is one nucleotide away. The chain combines TRBV7-9 with TRBJ1-2; 8 bases are a match to TRBD1. This CDR3 is built from 12 residues. The germline V gene encodes CDR1 SEHNR and CDR2 FQNEAQ (reference sequence). CDR3 residues: CASNLQGGGYTF. CDR3 DNA sequence: TGTGCCAGCAACTTACAGGGGGGAGGCTACACCTTC.

This clonotype appeared a few times. The genes are TRBV5-1 and TRBJ2-7; 8 bases are shared with TRBD1. This CDR3 is built from 15 residues. Per the germline V gene, CDR1 is SGHRS and CDR2 is YFSETQ. The trim removed 5 bases at V and 2 bases at J, leaving 9 bases unmatched. CDR3 nucleotides: TGCGCCAGCAGGACGTACGGGACAGGTGCCTACGAGCAGTACTTC. This sequence encodes CASRTYGTGAYEQYF.

This clonotype was found a few times. Written as DNA, the CDR3 is TGTGCCAGCAGTGAACCCTCGGCCCAGTACTTC. It is translated as CASSEPSAQYF. The chain is built from TRBV2 and TRBJ2-5; no reliable D call. Germline CDR1 SNHLY, CDR2 FYNNEI. The CDR3 totals 11 residues. Trimming took 2 bases from V and 9 from J, leaving 7 bases between them.